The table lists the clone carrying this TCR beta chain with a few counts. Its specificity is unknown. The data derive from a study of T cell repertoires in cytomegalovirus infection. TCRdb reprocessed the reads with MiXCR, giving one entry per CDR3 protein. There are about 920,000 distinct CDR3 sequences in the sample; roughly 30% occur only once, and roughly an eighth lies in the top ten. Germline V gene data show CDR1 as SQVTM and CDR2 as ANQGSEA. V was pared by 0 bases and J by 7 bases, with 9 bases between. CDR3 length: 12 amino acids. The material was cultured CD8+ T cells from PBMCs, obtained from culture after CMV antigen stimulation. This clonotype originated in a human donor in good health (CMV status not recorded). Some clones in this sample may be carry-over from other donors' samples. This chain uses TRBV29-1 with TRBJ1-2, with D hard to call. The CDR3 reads CSVEESGSGYTF. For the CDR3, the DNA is TGCAGCGTTGAAGAATCCGGGTCTGGCTACACCTTC.